This T cell receptor beta chain was found in a study of OX40 agonist ivuxolimab in advanced cancers. Study-wide context: The patients' treatment was ivuxolimab, an agonistic anti-OX40 (CD134) antibody.

This clone was observed once. Data came from immunoSEQ multiplex PCR; TCRdb stores just in-frame clones and leaves some out. The sample has roughly 18,000 clones, over 60% seen once. The CDR3 is 14 amino acids. V was cut by 4 bases and J by 5 bases, with 15 bases left in between. Germline V gene lookup returns CDR1 SGHDT and CDR2 YYEEEE. The origin of this receptor is an adult with an advanced solid tumor such as melanoma, head and neck, liver or kidney cancer. Sequenced here: CD4+ or CD8+ T cells sorted from blood, sampled in a trial of the OX40 agonist ivuxolimab. The chain carries TRBV5-6 and TRBJ1-2; weak D call: TRBD1 (5 bases). CDR3 nucleotide sequence: TGTGCCAGCAGCCCCGGGACCGCCGCATATGGCTACACCTTC. It encodes CASSPGTAAYGYTF.